Presented here are 14 T cell receptor beta chains from one specimen sequenced in a study of T cells in Graves' hyperthyroidism and ophthalmopathy. TCR beta CDR3 sequences were amplified from RNA transcripts. An initial round of RT-PCR targeting the TCR CDR3 relied on the HTBI primer set. MiXCR, applied by TCRdb to the multiplex PCR reads, yields one record per CDR3 protein. The table lists roughly 530,000 distinct CDR3 sequences, approximately 17% of them singletons. The sequencing sample was made of blood. These receptors were taken from a woman aged 18-35 years with Graves' ophthalmopathy.

The table lists this clonotype with many counts. The V and J genes are TRBV11-2 and TRBJ2-1; D is possibly TRBD1 (5 bases). The CDR3 has 14 amino acids. CDR1 is SGHAT and CDR2 is FQNNGV in the germline V gene. Trimming stripped 6 bases from V and 6 bases from J, with 15 bases between. The CDR3 loop reads CASSRIKGSNEQFF. In nucleotides, the CDR3 is TGTGCCAGCAGTCGAATTAAGGGGTCCAATGAGCAGTTCTTC.

The table lists this clonotype with a few counts. This sequence joins TRBV4-1 and TRBJ1-2; D is undetermined. Germline loops: CDR1 MGHRA, CDR2 YSYEKL. The CDR3 spans 15 residues. V was cut by 0 bases and J by 3 bases, with 11 bases left in between. The CDR3 DNA sequence: TGCGCCAGCAGCCAAGATCCGGGTTATGACTATGGCTACACCTTC. This codes for CASSQDPGYDYGYTF.

This chain joins TRBV19 and TRBJ1-5; 7 nucleotides line up with TRBD1. The junction had 8 bases not matched to a gene; V was cut back by 2 bases and J by 1 base. CDR1 and CDR2 (germline): LNHDA, SQIVND (reference sequence). The CDR3 contains 17 residues. The CDR3 is CASSIKDRSRSNQPQHF. CDR3 nucleotides: TGTGCCAGTAGTATAAAGGACAGGTCTCGGAGCAATCAGCCCCAGCATTTT.

The chain recombines TRBV7-2 with TRBJ2-5; D ambiguous. V lost 1 base and J 1 base, leaving 7 bases between the germline ends. Germline V lookup: CDR1 SGHTA, CDR2 FQGNSA. The CDR3 is 14 residues long. CDR3 in amino acids: CASSLGSVQETQYF. As DNA, the CDR3 is TGTGCCAGCAGCTTAGGCAGCGTCCAAGAGACCCAGTACTTC.

This chain uses TRBV29-1 with TRBJ2-1; TRBD2 agrees at 14 bases. The CDR3 runs 15 residues. The germline V gene encodes CDR1 SQVTM and CDR2 ANQGSEA. The J segment lost 8 bases and the V segment lost 6 bases, leaving 9 bases of the junction unmatched. CDR3 coding DNA: TGCAGCGTGGCCCAGACTAGCGGGGGGGCCGATGAGCAGTTCTTC. As protein: CSVAQTSGGADEQFF.

This clonotype was seen only a few times. V is TRBV7-9 and J is TRBJ2-1, with 10 bases fitting TRBD2. V lost 2 bases and J lost 9; bases outside the gene matches: 7. The CDR3 spans 15 residues. Germline CDR1 reads SEHNR; CDR2 reads FQNEAQ (reference sequence). As DNA, the CDR3 is TGTGCCAGCAGCTTAAGCCTAGCGGGAGAGCGTGAGCAGTTCTTC. Translation: CASSLSLAGEREQFF.

The chain couples TRBV5-1 to TRBJ1-3; TRBD1 matches 10 bases. The germline V gene has CDR1 SGHRS and CDR2 YFSETQ. The CDR3 extends over 15 amino acids. V trimming: 4 bases; J trimming: 4 bases; junction bases outside the gene matches: 5. The CDR3 is CASSPTGGTGNTIYF. The CDR3 DNA is TGCGCCAGCAGCCCGACAGGGGGCACCGGAAACACCATATATTTT.

This sequence joins TRBV4-2 and TRBJ2-7, with TRBD2 matching 9 bases. V shed 0 bases and J 6 bases; nucleotides not matched to a gene: 9. Germline-derived CDR1 and CDR2 are LGHNA and YNFKEQ. This CDR3 comprises 16 residues. The CDR3 DNA follows: TGTGCCAGCAGCCAAGAAATACTAGCGGGTTGGTGCGAGCAGTACTTC. Translating gives CASSQEILAGWCEQYF.

V usage is TRBV28 and J usage is TRBJ2-7; D remains unclear. The CDR3 extends over 10 amino acids. V lost 4 bases and J 7 bases, leaving 5 bases between the germline ends. CDR1 is MDHEN, CDR2 SYDVKM, per germline. The CDR3 coding sequence is TGTGCCAGCAGTTCCGAAGAGCAGTACTTC. Translated: CASSSEEQYF.

The chain uses TRBV12-3 or TRBV12-4 and TRBJ2-1; D could derive from TRBD1 or TRBD2 (6 bases each). Deletions cut 3 bases from V and 0 bases from J, with 21 bases between. CDR3 length equals 19 residues. In nucleotides, the CDR3 is TGTGCCAGCAGTTTGATGTTTCAATTCGGGGGCAGCTCCTACAATGAGCAGTTCTTC. It codes for CASSLMFQFGGSSYNEQFF.

V and J are TRBV5-6 and TRBJ2-3, with TRBD2 matching 8 bases. The germline gives CDR1 SGHDT, CDR2 YYEEEE. V lost 0 bases to trimming and J lost 6 bases; unmatched junction nucleotides: 9. CDR3 length equals 16 residues. The CDR3 DNA reads as TGTGCCAGCAGCTTGGGGGCCGGGAGGGCCAGGGATACGCAGTATTTT. Protein product: CASSLGAGRARDTQYF.

This clonotype has ten or more counts. The V gene is TRBV2, the J gene TRBJ2-1, with 7 bases fitting TRBD2. Trimming cost V 3 bases and J 4 bases; bases outside gene matches: 15. This CDR3 region has 18 residues. The V gene's germline CDR1 is SNHLY and CDR2 FYNNEI. The CDR3 region has the DNA TGTGCCAGCAGTGATTGGATGGGGGAGGGCCGACAGTACAATGAGCAGTTCTTC. Protein: CASSDWMGEGRQYNEQFF.

This clonotype was seen repeatedly, ten times or more. The rearrangement links TRBV7-2 to TRBJ2-7; D not resolved. The CDR3 runs to 13 residues. Germline assignment: CDR1 SGHTA and CDR2 FQGNSA. Trimming took 4 bases from V and 3 from J, leaving 10 bases between them. The CDR3 sequence is CASSSLIGYEQYF. CDR3 nucleotides: TGTGCCAGCAGCTCTCTTATCGGCTACGAGCAGTACTTC.

The rearrangement links TRBV20-1 to TRBJ2-1, with 9 bases matching TRBD2. The CDR3 sequence is 18 residues long. With 0 bases clipped from V and 4 bases from J, the junction kept 13 bases outside the gene matches. Per the germline V gene, CDR1 is DFQATT and CDR2 is SNEGSKA (reference sequence). The CDR3 region is CSARDRSSGTPRYNEQFF. The CDR3 DNA reads as TGCAGTGCTAGAGATCGGTCTAGCGGGACCCCCAGGTACAATGAGCAGTTCTTC.